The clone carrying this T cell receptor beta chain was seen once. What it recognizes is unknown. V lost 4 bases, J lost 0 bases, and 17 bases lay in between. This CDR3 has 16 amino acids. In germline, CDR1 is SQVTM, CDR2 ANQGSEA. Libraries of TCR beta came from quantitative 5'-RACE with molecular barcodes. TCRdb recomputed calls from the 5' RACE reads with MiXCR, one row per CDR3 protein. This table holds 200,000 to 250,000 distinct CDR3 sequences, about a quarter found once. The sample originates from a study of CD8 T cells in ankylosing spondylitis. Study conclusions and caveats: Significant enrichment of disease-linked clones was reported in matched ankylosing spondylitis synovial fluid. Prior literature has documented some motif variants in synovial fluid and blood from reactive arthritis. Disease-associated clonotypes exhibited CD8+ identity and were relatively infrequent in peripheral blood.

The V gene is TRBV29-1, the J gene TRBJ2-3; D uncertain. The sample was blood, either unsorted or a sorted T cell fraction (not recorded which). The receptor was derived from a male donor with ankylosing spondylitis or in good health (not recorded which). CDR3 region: CSVAPSTAHSTDTQYF. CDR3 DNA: TGCAGCGTTGCCCCCTCTACGGCCCATAGCACAGATACGCAGTATTTT.